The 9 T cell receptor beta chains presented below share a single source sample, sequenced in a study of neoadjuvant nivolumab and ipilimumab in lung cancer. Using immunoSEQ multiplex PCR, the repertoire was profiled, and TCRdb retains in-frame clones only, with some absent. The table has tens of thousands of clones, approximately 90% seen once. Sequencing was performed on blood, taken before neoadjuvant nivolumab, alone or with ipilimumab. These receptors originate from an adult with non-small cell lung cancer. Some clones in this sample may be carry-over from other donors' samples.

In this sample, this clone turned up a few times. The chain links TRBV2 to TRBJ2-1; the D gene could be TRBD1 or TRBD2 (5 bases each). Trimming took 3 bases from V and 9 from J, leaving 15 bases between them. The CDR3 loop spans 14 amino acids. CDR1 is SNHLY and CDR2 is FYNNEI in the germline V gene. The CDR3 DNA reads TGTGCCAGCAGTGATATGGGGGAGAGGAGTGAGCAGTTCTTC. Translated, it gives CASSDMGERSEQFF.

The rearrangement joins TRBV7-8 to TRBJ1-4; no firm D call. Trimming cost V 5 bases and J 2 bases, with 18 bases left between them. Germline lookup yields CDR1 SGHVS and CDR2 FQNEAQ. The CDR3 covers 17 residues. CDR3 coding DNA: TGTGCCAGCAGCCCAGACCCCAGACGGCGTACTAATGAAAAACTGTTTTTT. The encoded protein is CASSPDPRRRTNEKLFF.

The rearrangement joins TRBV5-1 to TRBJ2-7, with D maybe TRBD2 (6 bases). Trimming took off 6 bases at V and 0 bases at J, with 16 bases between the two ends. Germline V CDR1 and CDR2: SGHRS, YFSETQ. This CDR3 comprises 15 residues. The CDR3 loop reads CASTRPGTGSYEQYF. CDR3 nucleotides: TGCGCCAGCACCCGCCCCGGGACTGGCTCCTACGAGCAGTACTTC.

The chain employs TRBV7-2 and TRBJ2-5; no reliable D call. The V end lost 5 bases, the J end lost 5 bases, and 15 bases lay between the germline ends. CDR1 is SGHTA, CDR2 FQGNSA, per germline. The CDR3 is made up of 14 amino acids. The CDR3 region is CASSPQSGRETQYF. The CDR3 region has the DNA TGTGCCAGCAGCCCCCAGAGTGGAAGGGAGACCCAGTACTTC. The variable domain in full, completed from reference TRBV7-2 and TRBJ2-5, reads GAGVSQSPSNKVTEKGKDVELRCDPISGHTALYWYRQSLGQGLEFLIYFQGNSAPDKSGLPSDRFSAERTGGSVSTLTIQRTQQEDSAVYLCASSPQSGRETQYFGPGTRLLVL.

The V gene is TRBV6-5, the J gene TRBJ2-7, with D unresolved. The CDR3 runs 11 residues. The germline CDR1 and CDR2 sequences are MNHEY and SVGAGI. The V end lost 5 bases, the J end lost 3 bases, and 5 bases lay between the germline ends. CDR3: CASSQLYEQYF. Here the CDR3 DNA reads TGTGCCAGCAGTCAACTCTACGAGCAGTACTTC.

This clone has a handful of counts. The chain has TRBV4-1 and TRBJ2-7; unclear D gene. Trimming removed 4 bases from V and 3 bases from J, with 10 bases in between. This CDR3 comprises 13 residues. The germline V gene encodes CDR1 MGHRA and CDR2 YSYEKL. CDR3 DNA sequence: TGCGCCAGCAGCCCCGCCAAGTTCTACGAGCAGTACTTC. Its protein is CASSPAKFYEQYF.

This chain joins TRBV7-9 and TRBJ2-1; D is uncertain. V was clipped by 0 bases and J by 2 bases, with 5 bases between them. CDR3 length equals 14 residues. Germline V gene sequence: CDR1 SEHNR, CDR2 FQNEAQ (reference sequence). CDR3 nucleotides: TGTGCCAGCAGCTTAGCGGGGACCTACAATGAGCAGTTCTTC. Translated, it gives CASSLAGTYNEQFF.

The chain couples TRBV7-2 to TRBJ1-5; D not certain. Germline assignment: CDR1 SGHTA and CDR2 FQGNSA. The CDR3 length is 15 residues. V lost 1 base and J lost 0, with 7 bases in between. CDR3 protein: CASSLEGYSNQPQHF. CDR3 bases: TGTGCCAGCAGCTTAGAGGGTTATAGCAATCAGCCCCAGCATTTT.

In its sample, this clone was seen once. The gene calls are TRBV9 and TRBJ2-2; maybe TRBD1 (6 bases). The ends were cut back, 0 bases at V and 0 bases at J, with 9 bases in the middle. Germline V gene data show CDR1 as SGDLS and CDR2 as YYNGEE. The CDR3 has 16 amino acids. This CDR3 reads CASSVAGTPNTGELFF. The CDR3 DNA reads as TGTGCCAGCAGCGTAGCCGGGACACCGAACACCGGGGAGCTGTTTTTT.